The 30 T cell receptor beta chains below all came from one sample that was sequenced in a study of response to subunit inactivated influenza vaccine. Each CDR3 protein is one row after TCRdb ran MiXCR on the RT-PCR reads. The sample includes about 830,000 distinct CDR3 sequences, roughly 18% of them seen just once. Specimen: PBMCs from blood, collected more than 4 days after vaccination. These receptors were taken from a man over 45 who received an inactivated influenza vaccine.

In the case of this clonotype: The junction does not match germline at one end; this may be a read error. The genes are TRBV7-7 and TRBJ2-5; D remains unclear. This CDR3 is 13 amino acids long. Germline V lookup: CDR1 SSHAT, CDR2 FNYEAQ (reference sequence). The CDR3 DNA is TGTGCTAGCAGCTTAGAAGTTAAAGAGACCCAGTACTTC. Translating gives CASSLEVKETQYF. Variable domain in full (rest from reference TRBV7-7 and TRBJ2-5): GAGVSQSPRYKVTKRGQDVTLRCDPISSHATLYWYQQALGQGPEFLTYFNYEAQPDKSGLPSDRFSAERPEGSISTLTIQRTEQRDSAMYRCASSLEVKETQYFGPGTRLLVL.

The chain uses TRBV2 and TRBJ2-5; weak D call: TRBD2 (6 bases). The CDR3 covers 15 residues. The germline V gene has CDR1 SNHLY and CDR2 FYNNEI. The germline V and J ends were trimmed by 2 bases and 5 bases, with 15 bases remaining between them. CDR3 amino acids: CASSETSSSRETQYF. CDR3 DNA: TGTGCCAGCAGTGAAACTAGCTCCTCGCGGGAGACCCAGTACTTC.

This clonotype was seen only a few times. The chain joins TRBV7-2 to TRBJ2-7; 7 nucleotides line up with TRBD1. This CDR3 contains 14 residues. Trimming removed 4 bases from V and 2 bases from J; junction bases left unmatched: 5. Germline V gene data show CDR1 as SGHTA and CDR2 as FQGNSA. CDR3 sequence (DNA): TGTGCCAGCAGCTATTCGGACAGGCCCTACGAGCAGTACTTC. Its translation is CASSYSDRPYEQYF.

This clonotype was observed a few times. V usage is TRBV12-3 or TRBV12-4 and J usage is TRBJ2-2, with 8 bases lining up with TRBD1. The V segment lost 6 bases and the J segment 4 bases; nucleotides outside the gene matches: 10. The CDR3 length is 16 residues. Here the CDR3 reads CASRPGQGLITGELFF. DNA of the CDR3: TGTGCCAGCAGACCCGGACAGGGTTTAATCACCGGGGAGCTGTTTTTT.

CDR3 nucleotide sequence: TGTGCCAGCAGCTTCGGGGGTGGGGTGACCCAGTACTTC. Translation gives CASSFGGGVTQYF. This chain uses TRBV5-6 with TRBJ2-5; possibly TRBD2 for D (6 bases). Trimming removed 2 bases at V and 7 bases at J, with 12 bases between. The CDR3 spans 13 residues. The germline CDR1 and CDR2 sequences are SGHDT and YYEEEE.

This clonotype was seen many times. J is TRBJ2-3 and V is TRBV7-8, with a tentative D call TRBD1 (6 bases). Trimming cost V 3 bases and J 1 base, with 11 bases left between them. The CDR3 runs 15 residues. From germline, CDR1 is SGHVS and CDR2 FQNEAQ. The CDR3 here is CASSLGAAGTDTQYF. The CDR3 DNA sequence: TGTGCCAGCAGCTTGGGGGCGGCGGGCACAGATACGCAGTATTTT.

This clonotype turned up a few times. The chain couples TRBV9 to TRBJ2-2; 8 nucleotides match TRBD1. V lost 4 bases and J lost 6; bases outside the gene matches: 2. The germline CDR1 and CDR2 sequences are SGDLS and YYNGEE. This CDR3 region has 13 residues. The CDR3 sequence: CASSQGAAGELFF. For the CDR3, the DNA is TGTGCCAGCAGCCAGGGGGCCGCCGGGGAGCTGTTTTTT.

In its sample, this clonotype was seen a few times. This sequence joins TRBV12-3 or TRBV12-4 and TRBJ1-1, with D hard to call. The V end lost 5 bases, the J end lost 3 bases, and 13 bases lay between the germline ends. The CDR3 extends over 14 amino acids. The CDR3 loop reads CASSPSYIDTEAFF. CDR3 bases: TGTGCCAGCAGTCCCTCATACATAGACACTGAAGCTTTCTTT.

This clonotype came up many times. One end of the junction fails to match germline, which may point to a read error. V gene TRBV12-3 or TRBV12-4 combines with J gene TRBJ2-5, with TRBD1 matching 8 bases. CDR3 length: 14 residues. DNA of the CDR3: TGCGCCAGCAGCTTGGCAGGGGGCGTAGAGACCCAGTACTTC. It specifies CASSLAGGVETQYF.

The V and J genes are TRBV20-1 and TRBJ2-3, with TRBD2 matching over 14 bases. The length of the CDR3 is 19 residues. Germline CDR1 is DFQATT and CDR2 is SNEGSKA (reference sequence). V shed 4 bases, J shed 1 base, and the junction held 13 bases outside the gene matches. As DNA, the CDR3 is TGCAGTGCTACCGGGACTAGCGGGAGAAGGGCTACAGGCACAGATACGCAGTATTTT. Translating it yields CSATGTSGRRATGTDTQYF.

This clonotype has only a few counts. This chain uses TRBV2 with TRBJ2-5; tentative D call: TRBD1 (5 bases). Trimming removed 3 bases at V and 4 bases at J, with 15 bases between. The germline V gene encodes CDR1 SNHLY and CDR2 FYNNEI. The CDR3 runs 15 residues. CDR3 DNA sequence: TGTGCCAGCAGTGAGGGGCAGACAACCTCAGAGACCCAGTACTTC. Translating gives CASSEGQTTSETQYF.

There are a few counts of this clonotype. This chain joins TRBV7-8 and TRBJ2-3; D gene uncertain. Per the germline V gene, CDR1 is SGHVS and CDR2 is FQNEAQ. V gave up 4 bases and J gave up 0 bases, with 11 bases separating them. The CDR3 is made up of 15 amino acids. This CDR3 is CASSSEPWSTDTQYF. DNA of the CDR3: TGTGCCAGCAGCTCGGAACCTTGGAGCACAGATACGCAGTATTTT.

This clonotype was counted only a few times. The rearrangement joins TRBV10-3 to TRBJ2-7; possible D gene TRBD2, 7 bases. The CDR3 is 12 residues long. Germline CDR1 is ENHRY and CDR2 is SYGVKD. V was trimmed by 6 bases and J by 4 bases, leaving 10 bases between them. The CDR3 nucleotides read TGTGCCATCAGGGGAGGGGGGTACGAGCAGTACTTC. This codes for CAIRGGGYEQYF.

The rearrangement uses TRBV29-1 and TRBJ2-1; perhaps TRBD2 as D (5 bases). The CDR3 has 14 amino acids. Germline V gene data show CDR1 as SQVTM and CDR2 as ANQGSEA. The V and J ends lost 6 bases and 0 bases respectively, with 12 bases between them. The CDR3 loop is CSVKSGSSYNEQFF. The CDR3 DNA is TGCAGCGTCAAGAGCGGCAGCTCCTACAATGAGCAGTTCTTC.

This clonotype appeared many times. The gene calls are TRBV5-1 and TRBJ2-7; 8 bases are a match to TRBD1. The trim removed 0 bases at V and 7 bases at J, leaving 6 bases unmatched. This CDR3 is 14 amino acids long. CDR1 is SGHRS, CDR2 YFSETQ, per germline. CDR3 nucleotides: TGCGCCAGCAGCTTGGACGCCGGGACAGGAGAGCAGTACTTC. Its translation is CASSLDAGTGEQYF. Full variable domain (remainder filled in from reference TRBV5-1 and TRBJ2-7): KAGVTQTPRYLIKTRGQQVTLSCSPISGHRSVSWYQQTPGQGLQFLFEYFSETQRNKGNFPGRFSGRQFSNSRSEMNVSTLELGDSALYLCASSLDAGTGEQYFGPGTRLTVT.

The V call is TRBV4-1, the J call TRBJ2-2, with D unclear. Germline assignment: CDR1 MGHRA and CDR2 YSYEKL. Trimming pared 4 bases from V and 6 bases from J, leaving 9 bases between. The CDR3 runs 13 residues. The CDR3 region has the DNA TGCGCCAGCAGCCGACGGGTATCCGGGGAGCTGTTTTTT. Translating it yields CASSRRVSGELFF.

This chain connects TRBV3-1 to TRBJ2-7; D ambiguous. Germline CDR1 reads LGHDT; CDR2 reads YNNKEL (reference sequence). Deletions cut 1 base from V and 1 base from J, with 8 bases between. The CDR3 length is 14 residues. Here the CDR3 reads CASSQVAGSYEQYF. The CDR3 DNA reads TGTGCCAGCAGCCAAGTGGCCGGATCCTACGAGCAGTACTTC.

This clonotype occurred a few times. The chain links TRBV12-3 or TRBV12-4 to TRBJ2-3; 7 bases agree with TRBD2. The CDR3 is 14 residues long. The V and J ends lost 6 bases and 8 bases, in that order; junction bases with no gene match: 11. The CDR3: CASRSAFSGVTQYF. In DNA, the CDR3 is TGTGCCAGCAGGTCAGCCTTCAGCGGGGTTACGCAGTATTTT.

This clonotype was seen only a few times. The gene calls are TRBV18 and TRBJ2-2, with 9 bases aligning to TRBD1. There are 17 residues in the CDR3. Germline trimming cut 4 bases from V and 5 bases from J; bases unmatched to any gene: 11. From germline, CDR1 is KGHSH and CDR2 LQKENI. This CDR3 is CASSRNEQGASTGELFF. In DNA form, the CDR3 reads TGTGCCAGCTCACGGAACGAACAGGGGGCGAGTACCGGGGAGCTGTTTTTT.

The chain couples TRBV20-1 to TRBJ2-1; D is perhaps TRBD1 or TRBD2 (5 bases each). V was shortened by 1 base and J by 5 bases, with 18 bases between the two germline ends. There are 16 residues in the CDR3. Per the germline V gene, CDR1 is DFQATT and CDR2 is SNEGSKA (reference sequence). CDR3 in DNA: TGCAGTGCTAGAGGTCGTCGGATGGGGGTGAACAATGAGCAGTTCTTC. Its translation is CSARGRRMGVNNEQFF.

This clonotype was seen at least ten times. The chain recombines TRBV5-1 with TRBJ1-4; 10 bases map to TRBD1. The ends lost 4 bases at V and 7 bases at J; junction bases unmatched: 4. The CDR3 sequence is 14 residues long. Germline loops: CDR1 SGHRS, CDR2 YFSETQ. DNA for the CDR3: TGCGCCAGCAGCAGGGGACAGGGGATTGAAAAACTGTTTTTT. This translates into CASSRGQGIEKLFF. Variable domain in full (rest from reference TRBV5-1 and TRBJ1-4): KAGVTQTPRYLIKTRGQQVTLSCSPISGHRSVSWYQQTPGQGLQFLFEYFSETQRNKGNFPGRFSGRQFSNSRSEMNVSTLELGDSALYLCASSRGQGIEKLFFGSGTQLSVL.

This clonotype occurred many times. In DNA form, the CDR3 reads TGCAGCGTTGAAGCAATCGGGCGGGGGGGCCGGACAGATACGCAGTATTTT. Translated: CSVEAIGRGGRTDTQYF. J is TRBJ2-3 and V is TRBV29-1; TRBD2 matches at 9 bases. The CDR3 is 17 amino acids. The J segment lost 3 bases and the V segment lost 1 base, leaving 11 bases of the junction unmatched. Per the germline V gene, CDR1 is SQVTM and CDR2 is ANQGSEA.

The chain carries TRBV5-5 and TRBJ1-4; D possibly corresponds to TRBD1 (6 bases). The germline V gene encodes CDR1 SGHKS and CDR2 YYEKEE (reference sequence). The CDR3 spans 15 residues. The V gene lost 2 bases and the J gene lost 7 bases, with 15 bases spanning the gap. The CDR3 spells CASSFLQGPGEKLFF. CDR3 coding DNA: TGTGCCAGCAGCTTCTTACAGGGTCCGGGTGAAAAACTGTTTTTT.

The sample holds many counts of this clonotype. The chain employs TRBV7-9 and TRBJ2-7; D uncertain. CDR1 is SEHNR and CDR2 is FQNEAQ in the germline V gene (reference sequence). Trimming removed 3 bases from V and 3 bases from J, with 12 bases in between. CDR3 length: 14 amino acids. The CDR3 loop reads CASSLGKLRYEQYF. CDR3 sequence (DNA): TGTGCCAGCAGCTTGGGGAAACTCCGCTACGAGCAGTACTTC.

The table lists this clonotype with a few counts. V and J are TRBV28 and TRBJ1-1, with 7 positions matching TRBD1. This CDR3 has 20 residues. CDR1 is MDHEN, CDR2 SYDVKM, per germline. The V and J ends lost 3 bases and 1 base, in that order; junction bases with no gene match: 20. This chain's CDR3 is CASSFFLRQGAVVRNTEAFF. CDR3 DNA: TGTGCCAGCAGTTTTTTCCTTAGACAGGGAGCTGTTGTACGGAACACTGAAGCTTTCTTT. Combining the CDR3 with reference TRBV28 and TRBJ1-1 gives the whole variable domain DVKVTQSSRYLVKRTGEKVFLECVQDMDHENMFWYRQDPGLGLRLIYFSYDVKMKEKGDIPEGYSVSREKKERFSLILESASTNQTSMYLCASSFFLRQGAVVRNTEAFFGQGTRLTVV.

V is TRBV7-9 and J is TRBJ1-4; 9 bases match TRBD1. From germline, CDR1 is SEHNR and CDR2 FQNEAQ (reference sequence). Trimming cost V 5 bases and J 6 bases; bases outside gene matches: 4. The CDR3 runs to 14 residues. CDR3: CASSEGQGHEKLFF. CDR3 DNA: TGTGCCAGCAGCGAAGGACAGGGGCATGAAAAACTGTTTTTT.

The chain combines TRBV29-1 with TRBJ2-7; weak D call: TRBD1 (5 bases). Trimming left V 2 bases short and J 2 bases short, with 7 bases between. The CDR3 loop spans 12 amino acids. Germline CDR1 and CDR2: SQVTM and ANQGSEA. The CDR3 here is CSVEQGPYEQYF. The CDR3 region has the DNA TGCAGCGTTGAACAGGGCCCCTACGAGCAGTACTTC.

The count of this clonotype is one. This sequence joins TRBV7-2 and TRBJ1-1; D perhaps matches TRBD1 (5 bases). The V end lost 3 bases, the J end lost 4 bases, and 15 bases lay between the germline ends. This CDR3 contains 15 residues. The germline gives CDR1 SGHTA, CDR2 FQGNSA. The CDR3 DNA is TGTGCCAGCAGCTTCGGGCTGGCAGGGAGCACTGAAGCTTTCTTT. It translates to CASSFGLAGSTEAFF.

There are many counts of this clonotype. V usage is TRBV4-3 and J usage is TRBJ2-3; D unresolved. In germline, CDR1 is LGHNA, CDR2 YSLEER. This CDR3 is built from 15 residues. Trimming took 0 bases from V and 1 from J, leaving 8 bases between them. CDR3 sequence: CASSQDSQGTDTQYF. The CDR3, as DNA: TGCGCCAGCAGCCAAGATTCGCAGGGCACAGATACGCAGTATTTT.

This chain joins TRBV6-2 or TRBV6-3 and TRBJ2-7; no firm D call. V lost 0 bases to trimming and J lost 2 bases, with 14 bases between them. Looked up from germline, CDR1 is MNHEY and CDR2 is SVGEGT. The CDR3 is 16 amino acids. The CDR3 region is CASSYSTISPAYEQYF. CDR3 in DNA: TGTGCCAGCAGTTACTCGACCATTTCCCCGGCCTACGAGCAGTACTTC.